This record looks at one TCR beta chain sequence and its context. Its antigen is unknown. Qualities for individual bases were not recorded, and no much larger clone is one base off. These data come from a study of blood T cells in healthy people across ages (dated by TCRdb to 2014 to 2015). Study-level background: Template switching captured roughly one uniquely barcoded TCR beta cDNA molecule per two T cells in model experiments. The study measured age-related changes in TCR beta repertoire diversity using deep sequencing normalized with unique cDNA molecular identifiers. Four age groups were formed from the donors: young (average approximately 15 years), middle-aged (approximately 41), aged (62) and long-lived (approximately 80). To avoid experimental bias, donors of different ages were distributed randomly across sequencing lanes. Using the same blood draw, the study looked at two additional independent replicas of 1 million unique cDNA reads for two donors, one aged 18 to 30 and the other aged 80 or older. The investigation overall reported the following: Observed TCR beta diversity correlated strongly with the percentage of naive T cells measured by flow cytometry. Total diversity estimates from one million sequenced T cells were considered lower bounds and underestimates. Bulk unsorted PBMC profiling prevented conclusive comparison of naive and antigen-experienced compartments. Observed TCR beta diversity per million T cells fell roughly linearly with age, and a significant reduction was already apparent by age about 36. The CMV infection status of donors was not known, potentially confounding age-related changes in expanded clonotypes. Compared with the aged group, the long-lived group had more naive CD4+ T cells, fewer expanded clones and increased TCR diversity, suggesting age selection.

The donors were roughly 38 Caucasian individuals from Russia, aged 6 to 90 years, who were systemically healthy. Approximately 10 milliliters of peripheral blood were collected from each donor into EDTA-treated Vacutainer tubes. Ficoll-Paque density-gradient centrifugation was used to isolate PBMCs, with at least 7 million obtained per sample. Total RNA was extracted from PBMCs with Trizol reagent, with at least 6 micrograms obtained per sample. Naive CD45RAhigh/CD27high T cell percentages were measured by flow cytometry on a PBMC aliquot from every donor. CDR1 and CDR2, per the germline V gene (reference sequence), are DFQATT and SNEGSKA. V is reduced by 1 base and J by 3 bases, leaving a spacing of 15 bases between them. From cysteine to phenylalanine, the CDR3 is 15 amino acids long. Only CDR3 DNA remains: 45 bases, in frame from the first base. Libraries were made using 5' RACE. Sequencing was carried out with an Illumina HiSeq 2500. The second PCR ran for about 7 to 11 cycles and used a J-beta primer mix along with a sample-barcoded 5' primer. Each TCR beta cDNA molecule received a unique molecular identifier from a template-switch 5' adaptor carrying 12 random nucleotides. At least 2.5 million CDR3-containing paired-end reads were obtained from each sample. First-strand cDNA was synthesized from all RNA with the Mint cDNA synthesis kit, primed by a TRBC-specific oligonucleotide. Following uracil-DNA glycosylase treatment, a first 18-cycle PCR with universal primers M1SS and BC2_uni_R was performed on all cDNA. The authors' analysis ran thus. For normalization, 1 million high-quality reads, each with a distinct molecular identifier, were randomly selected from each sample. Reads sharing molecular identifiers were discarded rather than binned into consensus sequences. MiTCR, run with a Q25 quality threshold and the strictest error-elimination algorithm, handled CDR3 identification, clonotype clustering and error correction. A nonparametric unseen species model with Euler transformation was used to estimate a lower bound on total TCR beta diversity. TCRdb handled the public reads itself, with Q25 trimming in fastp and clone calling in MiXCR, and kept productive beta chains. Rows are combined by CDR3 protein, so each entry shows the most common genes and DNA. What appears here as the V and J calls and clone size reflects TCRdb's work, not the paper's. The sample table holds approximately 1,000,000 distinct CDR3 sequences, of which 45% were seen once. 15% to 20% of the sample is held by the ten biggest clonotypes.

Input material: blood. The rearranged chain carries TRBV20-1 and TRBJ2-5, with an unclear D gene assignment. This TCR was sampled from a woman aged 55-70 years in good health. The nucleotide sequence is given as TGCAGTGCTAGAGGTCGTAGAAGCGCTGAAGAGACCCAGTACTTC. Translated, this gives CSARGRRSAEETQYF.